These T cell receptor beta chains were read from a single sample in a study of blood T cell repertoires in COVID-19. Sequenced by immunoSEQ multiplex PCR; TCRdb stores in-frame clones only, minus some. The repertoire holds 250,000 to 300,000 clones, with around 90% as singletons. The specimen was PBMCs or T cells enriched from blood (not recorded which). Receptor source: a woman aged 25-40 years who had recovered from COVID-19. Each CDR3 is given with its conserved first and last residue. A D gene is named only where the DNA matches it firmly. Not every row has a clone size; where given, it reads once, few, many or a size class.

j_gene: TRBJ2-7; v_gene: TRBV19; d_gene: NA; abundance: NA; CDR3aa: CASRSSPGGGYEQYF; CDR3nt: TGTGCCAGTAGGAGCTCCCCCGGTGGAGGGTACGAGCAGTACTTC
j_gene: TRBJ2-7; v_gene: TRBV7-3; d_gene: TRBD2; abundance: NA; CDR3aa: CASSTGGGPSYEQYF; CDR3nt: TGTGCCAGCAGCACCGGGGGGGGACCCTCCTACGAGCAGTACTTC
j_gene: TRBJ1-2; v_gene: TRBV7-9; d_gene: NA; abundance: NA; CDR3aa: CASSQGRAGYTF; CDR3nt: TGTGCCAGCAGCCAGGGGAGGGCTGGCTACACCTTC
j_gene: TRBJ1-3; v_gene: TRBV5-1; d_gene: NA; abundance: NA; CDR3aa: CASTPGSGNTIYF; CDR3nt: TGCGCCAGCACCCCGGGGTCCGGAAACACCATATATTTT
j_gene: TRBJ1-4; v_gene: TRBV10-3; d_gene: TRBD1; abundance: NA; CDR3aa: CAIRDRDGEKLFF; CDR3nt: TGTGCCATCAGAGACAGGGATGGTGAAAAACTGTTTTTT
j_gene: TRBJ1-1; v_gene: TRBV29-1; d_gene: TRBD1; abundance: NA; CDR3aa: CSGQGMQDTEAFF; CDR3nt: TGCAGCGGACAGGGGATGCAGGACACTGAAGCTTTCTTT
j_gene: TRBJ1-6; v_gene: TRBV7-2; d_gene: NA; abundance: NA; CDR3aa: CASSPQVSPLHF; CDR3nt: TGTGCCAGCAGCCCACAGGTTTCACCCCTCCACTTT
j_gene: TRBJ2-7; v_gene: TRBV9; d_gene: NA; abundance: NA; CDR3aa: CASSLGAGEQYF; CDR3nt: TGTGCCAGCAGCCTAGGAGCGGGCGAGCAGTACTTC
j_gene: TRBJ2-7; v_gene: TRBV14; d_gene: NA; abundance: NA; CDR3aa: CASRGIGNEQYF; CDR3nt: TGTGCCAGCCGCGGGATCGGGAACGAGCAGTACTTC
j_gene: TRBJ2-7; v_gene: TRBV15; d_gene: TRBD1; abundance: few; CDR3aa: CATSRPGQGAYEQYF; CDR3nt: TGTGCCACCAGCAGGCCGGGACAGGGGGCCTACGAGCAGTACTTC
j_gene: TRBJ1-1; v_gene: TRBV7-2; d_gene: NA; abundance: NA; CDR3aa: CASSLTGVHTEAFF; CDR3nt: TGTGCCAGCAGCTTAACCGGGGTACACACTGAAGCTTTCTTT
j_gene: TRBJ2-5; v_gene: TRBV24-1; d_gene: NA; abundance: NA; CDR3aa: CATSESGQQETQYF; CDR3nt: TGTGCCACCAGTGAGAGTGGGCAGCAAGAGACCCAGTACTTC
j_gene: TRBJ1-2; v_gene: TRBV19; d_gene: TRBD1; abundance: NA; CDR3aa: CASTWGQDYGYTF; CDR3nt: TGTGCCAGTACCTGGGGACAGGACTATGGCTACACCTTC
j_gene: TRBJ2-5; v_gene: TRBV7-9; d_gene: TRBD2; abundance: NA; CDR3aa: CASSLGTSGGVVLETQYF; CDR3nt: TGTGCCAGCAGCTTAGGCACTAGCGGGGGGGTGGTTTTAGAGACCCAGTACTTC
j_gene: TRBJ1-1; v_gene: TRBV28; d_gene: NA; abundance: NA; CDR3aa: CASRGGTMNTEAFF; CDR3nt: TGTGCCAGCCGGGGGGGGACAATGAACACTGAAGCTTTCTTT
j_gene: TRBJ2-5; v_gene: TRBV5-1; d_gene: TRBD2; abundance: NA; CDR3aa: CASSYRLAGVRETQYF; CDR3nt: TGCGCCAGCAGCTACCGACTAGCGGGAGTTCGGGAGACCCAGTACTTC
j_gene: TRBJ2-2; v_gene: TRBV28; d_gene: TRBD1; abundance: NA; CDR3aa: CASSLNRGKAGELFF; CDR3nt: TGTGCCAGCAGTTTGAACAGGGGTAAGGCCGGGGAGCTGTTTTTT
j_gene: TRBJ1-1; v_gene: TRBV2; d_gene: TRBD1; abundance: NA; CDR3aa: CASSKETGTITEAFF; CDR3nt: TGTGCCAGCAGTAAAGAGACAGGGACAATCACTGAAGCTTTCTTT
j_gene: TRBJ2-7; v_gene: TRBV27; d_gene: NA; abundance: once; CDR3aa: CASSLRFGTAYEQYF; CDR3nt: TGTGCCAGCAGTTTAAGATTTGGCACCGCCTACGAGCAGTACTTC
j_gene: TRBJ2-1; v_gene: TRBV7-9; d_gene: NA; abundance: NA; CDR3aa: CASSLSGPRRNEQFF; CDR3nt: TGTGCCAGCAGCTTAAGCGGGCCAAGGCGCAATGAGCAGTTCTTC
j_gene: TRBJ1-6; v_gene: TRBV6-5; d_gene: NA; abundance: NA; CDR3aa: CASSYSRGAGSPLHF; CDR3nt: TGTGCCAGCAGTTACAGTCGGGGGGCAGGGTCACCCCTCCACTTT
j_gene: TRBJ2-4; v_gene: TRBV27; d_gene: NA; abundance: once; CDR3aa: CASSLDRLAKNIQYF; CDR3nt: TGTGCCAGCAGTTTAGACAGATTAGCCAAAAACATTCAGTACTTC
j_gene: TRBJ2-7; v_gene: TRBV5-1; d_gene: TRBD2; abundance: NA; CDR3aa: CASSPLAGGSYEQYF; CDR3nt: TGCGCCAGCAGCCCACTAGCGGGAGGATCCTACGAGCAGTACTTC
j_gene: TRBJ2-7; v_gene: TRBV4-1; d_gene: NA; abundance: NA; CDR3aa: CASSQEGSSGSYEQYF; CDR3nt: TGCGCCAGCAGCCAAGAGGGCTCCAGCGGGTCCTACGAGCAGTACTTC
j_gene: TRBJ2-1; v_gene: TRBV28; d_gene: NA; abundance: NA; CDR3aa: CASSPHGQSFSYNEQFF; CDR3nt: TGTGCCAGCAGCCCCCATGGACAGAGCTTCTCCTACAATGAGCAGTTCTTC
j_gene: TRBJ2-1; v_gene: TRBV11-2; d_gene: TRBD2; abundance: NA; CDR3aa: CASSLRTSGDNEQFF; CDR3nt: TGTGCCAGCAGCTTAAGGACTAGCGGAGACAATGAGCAGTTCTTC
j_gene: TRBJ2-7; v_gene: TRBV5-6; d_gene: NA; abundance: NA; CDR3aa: CASSLLSFSSYEQYF; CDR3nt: TGTGCCAGCAGCTTGTTGAGCTTTTCTTCCTACGAGCAGTACTTC
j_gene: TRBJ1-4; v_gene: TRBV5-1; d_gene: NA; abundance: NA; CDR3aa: CASSFGAVGNEKLFF; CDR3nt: TGCGCCAGCAGCTTCGGAGCAGTAGGTAATGAAAAACTGTTTTTT
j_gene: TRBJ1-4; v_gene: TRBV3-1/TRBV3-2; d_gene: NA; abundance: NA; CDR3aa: CASSQDVTEGKLFF; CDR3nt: TGTGCCAGCAGCCAAGATGTTACTGAGGGAAAACTGTTTTTT
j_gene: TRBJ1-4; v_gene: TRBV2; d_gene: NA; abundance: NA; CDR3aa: CASRAPRGEKLFF; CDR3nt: TGTGCCAGCAGGGCCCCTCGGGGTGAAAAACTGTTTTTT
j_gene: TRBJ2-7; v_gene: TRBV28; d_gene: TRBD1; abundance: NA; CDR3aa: CAIVRTGVSYEQYF; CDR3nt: TGTGCCATCGTTAGGACAGGGGTCTCCTACGAGCAGTACTTC
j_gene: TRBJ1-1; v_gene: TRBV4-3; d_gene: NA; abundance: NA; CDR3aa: CASSQEPRESEAFF; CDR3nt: TGCGCCAGCAGCCAAGAACCCAGGGAATCTGAAGCTTTCTTT
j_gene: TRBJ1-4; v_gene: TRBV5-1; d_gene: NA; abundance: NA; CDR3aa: CASSLMGASEKLFF; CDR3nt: TGCGCCAGCAGCTTGATGGGGGCGTCTGAAAAACTGTTTTTT
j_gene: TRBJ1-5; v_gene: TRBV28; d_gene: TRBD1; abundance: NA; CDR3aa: CASSLYRDRGSEGNQPQHF; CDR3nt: TGTGCCAGCAGTTTATACCGGGACAGGGGTTCGGAGGGCAATCAGCCCCAGCATTTT
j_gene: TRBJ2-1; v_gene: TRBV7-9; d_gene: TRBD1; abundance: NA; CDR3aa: CASSSYRGHSYNEQFF; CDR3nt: TGTGCCAGCAGCTCGTACAGGGGTCATTCCTACAATGAGCAGTTCTTC
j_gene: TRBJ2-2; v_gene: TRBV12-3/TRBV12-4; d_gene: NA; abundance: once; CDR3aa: CASSGALLGELFF; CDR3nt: TGTGCCAGCAGTGGGGCTTTGCTCGGGGAGCTGTTTTTT
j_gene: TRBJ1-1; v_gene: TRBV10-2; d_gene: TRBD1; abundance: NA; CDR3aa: CASRRTGVNTEAFF; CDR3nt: TGCGCCAGCCGCAGGACAGGGGTGAACACTGAAGCTTTCTTT
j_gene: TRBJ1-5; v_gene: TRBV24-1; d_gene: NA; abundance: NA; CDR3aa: CATSDWGAGEGGNQPQHF; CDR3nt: TGTGCCACCAGTGATTGGGGGGCAGGGGAGGGTGGCAATCAGCCCCAGCATTTT
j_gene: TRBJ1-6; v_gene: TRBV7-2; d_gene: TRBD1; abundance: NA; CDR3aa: CAISRDRGSYNSPLHF; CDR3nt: TGTGCCATCTCCCGGGACAGGGGCTCCTATAATTCACCCCTCCACTTT
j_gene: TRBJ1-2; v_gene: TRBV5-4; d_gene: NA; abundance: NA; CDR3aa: CASSLKGTFNYGYTF; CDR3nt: TGTGCCAGCAGCTTGAAAGGGACATTTAACTATGGCTACACCTTC
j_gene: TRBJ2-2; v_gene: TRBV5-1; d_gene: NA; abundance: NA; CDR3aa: CASSFSGNTGELFF; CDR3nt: TGCGCCAGCAGCTTCTCGGGGAACACCGGGGAGCTGTTTTTT